The 5 T cell receptor beta chains reported below all come from one sample, sequenced in a study of T cell responses to AZD1222 COVID-19 vaccine. This table comes from immunoSEQ multiplex PCR, and its TCRdb copy is limited to in-frame clones, with some not included. Of some 120,000 clones listed, around 90% are singletons. The sample consisted of peripheral blood, taken on day 0 of MenACWY control vaccination. The receptors come from an adult in good health.

This clone was picked up a small number of times. The chain is built from TRBV6-2 or TRBV6-3 and TRBJ2-5, with unresolved D. V was shortened by 3 bases and J by 7 bases, with 18 bases between the two germline ends. CDR1 and CDR2 from the germline V gene are MNHEY and SVGEGT. This CDR3 comprises 15 residues. The CDR3 DNA reads TGTGCCAGCAGTTATATTTGGACGGCCCCTGGGACCCAGTACTTC. Protein product: CASSYIWTAPGTQYF.

DNA for the CDR3: TGTGCCAGCAGTTTATCTTTGTCGACAGCCTCCTACGAGCAGTACTTC. Its protein product is CASSLSLSTASYEQYF. The chain recombines TRBV27 with TRBJ2-7, with a weak D call TRBD1 (5 bases). This CDR3 contains 16 residues. The ends were cut back, 0 bases at V and 0 bases at J, with 12 bases in the middle. CDR1 is MNHEY and CDR2 is SMNVEV in the germline V gene (reference sequence).

The chain's CDR3 is CASSYRGQGASYEQYF. CDR3 nucleotides: TGTGCCAGCAGTTACCGGGGACAGGGGGCCTCCTACGAGCAGTACTTC. The chain carries TRBV6-5 and TRBJ2-7; 12 positions match TRBD1. Looked up from germline, CDR1 is MNHEY and CDR2 is SVGAGI. The J segment lost 0 bases and the V segment lost 2 bases, leaving 2 bases of the junction unmatched. This CDR3 has 16 residues.

The J gene is TRBJ2-5, the V gene TRBV30; 7 bases match TRBD2. Trimming removed 2 bases from V and 3 bases from J; junction bases left unmatched: 3. Germline V gene data show CDR1 as GTSNPN and CDR2 as SVGIG (reference sequence). The CDR3 consists of 13 residues. The CDR3 DNA reads TGTGCCTGGAGTTGGGGGGGGGAAGAGACCCAGTACTTC. It encodes CAWSWGGEETQYF.

The chain carries TRBV2 and TRBJ2-2; D may be TRBD1 (6 bases). CDR3 size: 19 residues. Germline-derived CDR1 and CDR2 are SNHLY and FYNNEI. Trimming took 5 bases from V and 5 from J, leaving 27 bases between them. Written as DNA, the CDR3 is TGTGCCAGCAGTCACCTCGGGTACAGGGAAGAGGCCGGGACCGGGGAGCTGTTTTTT. Protein sequence: CASSHLGYREEAGTGELFF.